Listed here are 9 T cell receptor beta chains from one sample, sequenced in a study of vaccination effects on CD4 cells after COVID-19 (dated by TCRdb to between 2021 and 2022). The library was generated by the immunoSEQ multiplex PCR assay. TCRdb carries this immuneACCESS record with in-frame sequences only. Its versions omit some clonotypes, under half of them owing to an unresolved V gene in the studies checked, with the rest unexplained. This sample has around 69,000 clones in its table, and under 80% of those were observed once. The top ten hold about 2.4% of the sample. After approximately 11 days of culture, CD4+ T cells were isolated with the EasySep CD4+ T cell isolation kit. Each participant received two doses of an mRNA SARS-CoV-2 vaccine, either BNT162b2 or mRNA-1273. Their antigens are not known. Material: CD4+ T cells from PBMCs cultured without peptide, obtained after COVID-19 vaccination. Source of these receptors: a human donor who received a COVID-19 vaccine.

The J gene is TRBJ1-4, the V gene TRBV6-5, with D perhaps matching TRBD1 (6 bases). Trimming stripped 0 bases from V and 5 bases from J, with 10 bases between. In germline, CDR1 is MNHEY, CDR2 SVGAGI. This CDR3 spans 15 amino acids. The CDR3 nucleotides read TGTGCCAGCAGTTACTCGAACAGGGCGAATGAAAAACTGTTTTTT. Its translation is CASSYSNRANEKLFF.

This chain connects TRBV7-9 to TRBJ2-7, with D possibly matching TRBD2 (5 bases). Germline CDR1 and CDR2: SEHNR and FQNEAQ (reference sequence). Deletions cut 5 bases from V and 6 bases from J, with 11 bases between. The CDR3 has 12 residues. The CDR3 reads CASSLTNFEQYV. The CDR3 DNA reads as TGTGCCAGCAGCCTGACTAATTTCGAGCAGTACGTC.

This chain joins TRBV5-1 and TRBJ2-3; D not certain. There are 15 residues in the CDR3. Germline V lookup: CDR1 SGHRS, CDR2 YFSETQ. The V end lost 4 bases, the J end lost 1 base, and 13 bases lay between the germline ends. Written as DNA, the CDR3 is TGCGCCAGCAGCCCCCTAGGGAAGGGCACAGATACGCAGTATTTT. Protein product: CASSPLGKGTDTQYF.

This clone has just one count. The chain links TRBV2 to TRBJ2-7, with D possibly TRBD1 on 6 matching bases. The CDR3 spans 12 residues. Trimming took off 8 bases at V and 3 bases at J, with 11 bases between the two ends. In germline, CDR1 is SNHLY, CDR2 FYNNEI. CDR3 protein: CASRTTGYEQYV. The CDR3 region has the DNA TGTGCCAGCCGAACGACAGGCTACGAGCAGTACGTC.

The chain combines TRBV30 with TRBJ1-2; D gene ambiguous. Between the trimmed V and J ends, which lost 3 bases and 7 bases, there was a span of 15 bases. The germline V gene encodes CDR1 GTSNPN and CDR2 SVGIG (reference sequence). The CDR3 runs 13 residues. CDR3 bases: TGTGCCTGGAGCCTTCTCCTCTCCGCTGGCTACACCTTC. It translates to CAWSLLLSAGYTF. Drawing the rest from reference TRBV30 and TRBJ1-2, the complete variable domain is SQTIHQWPATLVQPVGSPLSLECTVEGTSNPNLYWYRQAAGRGLQLLFYSVGIGQISSEVPQNLSASRPQDRQFILSSKKLLLSDSGFYLCAWSLLLSAGYTFGSGTRLTVV.

The rearrangement links TRBV2 to TRBJ2-1; 8 positions agree with TRBD2. Germline values: CDR1 SNHLY, CDR2 FYNNEI. V shed 5 bases, J shed 0 bases, and the junction held 6 bases outside the gene matches. The CDR3 covers 16 residues. CDR3 sequence reads: CASSPLAGVSYNEQFF. The CDR3 DNA follows: TGTGCCAGCAGTCCCCTAGCGGGTGTCTCCTACAATGAGCAGTTCTTC.

The V gene is TRBV5-1, the J gene TRBJ2-3, with D unclear. The germline V and J ends were trimmed by 1 base and 0 bases, with 9 bases remaining between them. The CDR3 sequence is 15 residues long. Germline V gives CDR1 SGHRS, CDR2 YFSETQ. The chain's CDR3 is CASSLLGRSTDTQYF. The CDR3, as DNA: TGCGCCAGCAGCTTGCTCGGCAGAAGCACAGATACGCAGTATTTT.

A few counts support this clone. This rearrangement joins TRBV14 to TRBJ1-6; D ambiguous. This CDR3 has 14 residues. CDR1 and CDR2 (germline): SGHDN, FVKESK. V was trimmed by 6 bases and J by 8 bases, leaving 14 bases between them. The CDR3 nucleotides are TGTGCCAGCAGTCCGACCCTGGCCCATTCACCCCTCCACTTT. As protein: CASSPTLAHSPLHF.

The CDR3 sequence is CATSDSTTGSTDTQYF. The CDR3 DNA reads TGTGCCACCAGTGATTCAACGACAGGGAGCACAGATACGCAGTATTTT. This chain connects TRBV24-1 to TRBJ2-3; 7 bases line up with TRBD1. The CDR3 consists of 16 residues. With V trimmed by 2 bases and J by 0 bases, 4 bases remained unmatched. CDR1 and CDR2 (germline): KGHDR, SFDVKD.